The sequence of this T cell receptor (beta chain) was determined in a study of T cells in Graves' hyperthyroidism and ophthalmopathy. General study results and limits: Most thyroid clonotypes that were expanded above 0.001 also turned up in blood.

This clonotype has a count of ten or more. Its target is not known. Newly diagnosed hyperthyroidism, duration under 2 months, in patients aged 18 to 65. Patients showing uncontrolled infection, other autoimmune disease, pregnancy or lactation were ineligible. The sample, blood from the first hyperthyroidism diagnosis, precedes any ophthalmopathy symptoms. Amplification yielded TCR beta CDR3 regions, with RNA transcripts as the source. The TCR CDR3 was amplified in a first-round RT-PCR using the HTBI primer set. TCRdb ran MiXCR on the multiplex PCR reads and lists one entry per CDR3 protein. This table holds nearly 600,000 distinct CDR3 sequences, about 15% found once. This clonotype was obtained from a woman in her thirties with Graves' hyperthyroidism that later progressed to Graves' ophthalmopathy. The material sequenced was blood.

The CDR3 sequence: CAISEVIGVVYEQYF. The DNA for the CDR3 is TGTGCCATCAGTGAAGTGATAGGGGTGGTCTACGAGCAGTACTTC. V is TRBV10-3 and J is TRBJ2-7; D perhaps matches TRBD1 (5 bases). Germline values: CDR1 ENHRY, CDR2 SYGVKD. Trimming left V 3 bases short and J 3 bases short, with 15 bases between. This CDR3 contains 15 residues.